Each of the 30 T cell receptor beta chains below was sequenced from the same sample in a study of shared clonotypes between healthy human individuals. The table came from immunoSEQ multiplex PCR; TCRdb's copy has only in-frame clones and leaves some out. The repertoire holds around 700,000 clones, with roughly 70% as singletons. The sample taken for sequencing was memory CD4+ T cells sorted from blood. Subset indicated: CD45RA-negative fraction. Every receptor here comes from a woman younger than 45 in good health.

This chain connects TRBV30 to TRBJ2-1; D possibly corresponds to TRBD2 (5 bases). Germline V CDR1 and CDR2: GTSNPN, SVGIG (reference sequence). The CDR3 contains 13 residues. The V end was cut by 4 bases, the J end by 1 base, with 8 bases between. The CDR3 sequence: CAWTPGSYNEQFF. The CDR3 DNA is TGTGCCTGGACTCCGGGGTCCTACAATGAGCAGTTCTTC.

This chain uses TRBV6-5 with TRBJ1-2; D is undetermined. CDR3 length: 13 amino acids. Germline V gives CDR1 MNHEY, CDR2 SVGAGI. V gave up 6 bases and J gave up 8 bases, with 16 bases separating them. CDR3 amino acids: CASSKWSYKGYTF. CDR3 DNA sequence: TGTGCCAGCAGCAAGTGGTCCTACAAGGGCTACACCTTC.

The chain carries TRBV2 and TRBJ2-7; D not certain. CDR1 and CDR2 from the germline V gene are SNHLY and FYNNEI. The CDR3 extends over 13 amino acids. The V end lost 5 bases, the J end lost 3 bases, and 11 bases lay between the germline ends. CDR3 DNA: TGTGCCAGCAGTCGCCTTGACTTCTACGAGCAGTACTTC. Translation: CASSRLDFYEQYF. Combining the CDR3 with reference TRBV2 and TRBJ2-7 gives the whole variable domain EPEVTQTPSHQVTQMGQEVILRCVPISNHLYFYWYRQILGQKVEFLVSFYNNEISEKSEIFDDQFSVERPDGSNFTLKIRSTKLEDSAMYFCASSRLDFYEQYFGPGTRLTVT.

The V gene is TRBV28, the J gene TRBJ2-7; weak D call: TRBD2 (5 bases). Germline lookup yields CDR1 MDHEN and CDR2 SYDVKM. This CDR3 has 15 amino acids. Trimming cost V 5 bases and J 3 bases, with 17 bases left between them. The CDR3 region has the DNA TGTGCCAGCAGTGGAGCGGCCGCGAAGGGCTACGAGCAGTACTTC. Residues: CASSGAAAKGYEQYF. Full variable domain (remainder filled in from reference TRBV28 and TRBJ2-7): DVKVTQSSRYLVKRTGEKVFLECVQDMDHENMFWYRQDPGLGLRLIYFSYDVKMKEKGDIPEGYSVSREKKERFSLILESASTNQTSMYLCASSGAAAKGYEQYFGPGTRLTVT.

The rearrangement uses TRBV14 and TRBJ1-4, with D hard to call. Germline V lookup: CDR1 SGHDN, CDR2 FVKESK. CDR3 size: 11 residues. Trimming left V 0 bases short and J 7 bases short, with 0 bases between. CDR3 in amino acids: CASSQDEKLFF. The DNA of the CDR3 is TGTGCCAGCAGCCAAGATGAAAAACTGTTTTTT. The variable domain in full, with the rest retrieved from reference TRBV14 and TRBJ1-4, is EAGVTQFPSHSVIEKGQTVTLRCDPISGHDNLYWYRRVMGKEIKFLLHFVKESKQDESGMPNNRFLAERTGGTYSTLKVQPAELEDSGVYFCASSQDEKLFFGSGTQLSVL.

This clone was observed a few times. The rearrangement links TRBV11-2 to TRBJ2-7; no clear D. In germline, CDR1 is SGHAT, CDR2 FQNNGV. Trimming took 0 bases from V and 6 from J, leaving 12 bases between them. This CDR3 is 14 amino acids long. CDR3 sequence reads: CASSLDPVFREQYF. As DNA, the CDR3 is TGTGCCAGCAGCTTAGACCCAGTATTTCGCGAGCAGTACTTC.

The V call is TRBV7-3, the J call TRBJ2-1, with 9 nucleotides matching TRBD2. The CDR3 extends over 17 amino acids. In germline, CDR1 is SGHTA, CDR2 FQGTGA. Trimming at V came to 2 bases and at J to 3 bases, leaving 8 bases not matched to a gene. The CDR3 here is CASSLDLAGGFYNEQFF. The DNA for the CDR3 is TGTGCCAGCAGCTTAGATCTTGCGGGAGGGTTCTACAATGAGCAGTTCTTC.

The chain joins TRBV7-6 to TRBJ2-1; TRBD2 matches at 8 bases. The CDR3 runs to 16 residues. The trim removed 5 bases at V and 6 bases at J, leaving 12 bases unmatched. Per the germline V gene, CDR1 is SGHVS and CDR2 is FNYEAQ. CDR3 DNA sequence: TGTGCCAGCAGCCCGACGTCGGGACTAGGGGTCAATGAGCAGTTCTTC. This encodes CASSPTSGLGVNEQFF.

The chain links TRBV7-6 to TRBJ2-2; possibly TRBD2 for D (5 bases). V was shortened by 2 bases and J by 6 bases, with 10 bases between the two germline ends. The CDR3 is 14 residues long. CDR1 SGHVS and CDR2 FNYEAQ come from the germline V gene. The chain's CDR3 is CASSLSPSPGELFF. CDR3 sequence (DNA): TGTGCCAGCAGCTTAAGTCCTAGCCCCGGGGAGCTGTTTTTT. The variable domain in full, completed from reference TRBV7-6 and TRBJ2-2, reads GAGVSQSPRYKVTKRGQDVALRCDPISGHVSLYWYRQALGQGPEFLTYFNYEAQQDKSGLPNDRFSAERPEGSISTLTIQRTEQRDSAMYRCASSLSPSPGELFFGEGSRLTVL.

The V gene is TRBV5-8, the J gene TRBJ2-7, with D tentatively TRBD1 (5 bases). Trimming left V 0 bases short and J 0 bases short, with 10 bases between. CDR1 is SGHTS, CDR2 YDEGEE, per germline. The CDR3 runs to 15 residues. The CDR3 loop reads CASSLAVGPSYEQYF. The CDR3 DNA follows: TGTGCCAGCAGCTTGGCAGTGGGGCCCTCCTACGAGCAGTACTTC.

The rearrangement links TRBV5-4 to TRBJ2-1, with TRBD1 matching 10 bases. With 5 bases clipped from V and 5 bases from J, the junction kept 10 bases outside the gene matches. CDR3 size: 16 residues. The germline V gene has CDR1 SGHNT and CDR2 YYREEE (reference sequence). CDR3 residues: CASRAEGTGDNNEQFF. For the CDR3, the DNA is TGTGCCAGCAGGGCAGAGGGGACAGGGGACAACAATGAGCAGTTCTTC.

The chain uses TRBV7-3 and TRBJ2-5, with 12 bases aligning to TRBD1. Germline values: CDR1 SGHTA, CDR2 FQGTGA. With V trimmed by 5 bases and J by 5 bases, 9 bases remained unmatched. This CDR3 comprises 16 residues. The CDR3 nucleotides read TGTGCCAGCAGCATCAACCGGGACAGGGGGCGGGAGACCCAGTACTTC. Residues: CASSINRDRGRETQYF.

The gene calls are TRBV5-6 and TRBJ1-1; no reliable D call. The CDR3 is made up of 15 amino acids. V dropped 7 bases and J dropped 0 bases, with 16 bases sitting between them. Germline lookup yields CDR1 SGHDT and CDR2 YYEEEE. CDR3 region: CASSQQNLMNTEAFF. The DNA of the CDR3 is TGTGCCAGCTCGCAGCAGAACCTAATGAACACTGAAGCTTTCTTT.

This chain connects TRBV4-2 to TRBJ2-5; 8 bases line up with TRBD2. Germline V lookup: CDR1 LGHNA, CDR2 YNFKEQ. Trimming removed 2 bases from V and 5 bases from J; junction bases left unmatched: 22. The CDR3 is made up of 20 amino acids. CDR3 sequence reads: CASSQRSSSGRRSTLETQYF. In DNA form, the CDR3 reads TGTGCCAGCAGCCAAAGGTCGTCGAGCGGGAGAAGGTCGACATTGGAGACCCAGTACTTC.

V gene TRBV21-1 combines with J gene TRBJ1-2. TRBV21-1 constitutes a pseudogene. The CDR3 covers 13 residues. The CDR3 region is CASSRRRFYGYTF. The DNA of the CDR3 is TGTGCCAGCAGCAGACGGCGGTTCTATGGCTACACCTTC.

About this clone itself: The same CDR3 can be traced to other DNA sequences in this sample. The CDR3 protein is CASSVVDTQYF. The CDR3 nucleotides read TGTGCCAGCAGTGTAGTTGATACGCAGTATTTT. The J gene is TRBJ2-3, the V gene TRBV2, with D unresolved. Germline loops: CDR1 SNHLY, CDR2 FYNNEI. The CDR3 spans 11 residues. The germline V and J ends were trimmed by 4 bases and 6 bases, with 5 bases remaining between them.

CDR3 sequence: CASSPLSGSHYEQYF. The CDR3 DNA reads TGTGCCAGCAGTCCCCTTAGCGGGAGCCACTACGAGCAGTACTTC. The gene calls are TRBV27 and TRBJ2-7, with 9 bases lining up with TRBD2. Germline CDR1 MNHEY, CDR2 SMNVEV (reference sequence). After removal of 5 bases from V and 3 bases from J, the junction contained 8 bases not matched to a gene. The CDR3 is made up of 15 amino acids.

The rearrangement uses TRBV5-1 and TRBJ2-3; weak D call: TRBD1 (6 bases). V lost 4 bases and J lost 1, with 13 bases in between. Germline V lookup: CDR1 SGHRS, CDR2 YFSETQ. CDR3 length equals 15 residues. The CDR3 DNA reads as TGCGCCAGCAGCGGCTCAGGGGCTCGCACAGATACGCAGTATTTT. Translated: CASSGSGARTDTQYF.

DNA of the CDR3: TGTGCCAGCCGGTACTGGGATGAGCAGTTCTTC. Translation: CASRYWDEQFF. The chain joins TRBV2 to TRBJ2-1; D gene unclear. The length of the CDR3 is 11 residues. Trimming removed 8 bases from V and 8 bases from J, with 10 bases in between. CDR1 SNHLY and CDR2 FYNNEI come from the germline V gene.

The chain uses TRBV28 and TRBJ1-3, with 8 bases lining up with TRBD1. Germline V gene sequence: CDR1 MDHEN, CDR2 SYDVKM. The CDR3 runs 16 residues. The V and J ends lost 6 bases and 3 bases, in that order; junction bases with no gene match: 10. CDR3 DNA sequence: TGTGCCAGCAGGGGCTCCCAGGGGGCAGGTGGAAACACCATATATTTT. It codes for CASRGSQGAGGNTIYF.

The chain has TRBV27 and TRBJ2-1; 11 nucleotides align to TRBD2. V was pared by 5 bases and J by 4 bases, with 4 bases of the junction left unmatched. Germline loops: CDR1 MNHEY, CDR2 SMNVEV (reference sequence). The CDR3 runs 15 residues. The CDR3 region is CASSPTSGAYNEQFF. CDR3 nucleotides: TGTGCCAGCAGTCCGACTAGCGGGGCTTACAATGAGCAGTTCTTC.

Points on this clone: This sample includes further DNA sequences coding for the same CDR3. The genes are TRBV20-1 and TRBJ2-1; D is undetermined. Germline CDR1 and CDR2: DFQATT and SNEGSKA (reference sequence). The CDR3 has 11 amino acids. Trimming shortened V by 3 bases and J by 4 bases, and 4 bases separated the two germline ends. The CDR3, as DNA: TGCAGTGCTAGGCTTTACAATGAGCAGTTCTTC. Translated, it gives CSARLYNEQFF.

This clone was seen a few times. The chain couples TRBV30 to TRBJ1-1; D ambiguous. The CDR3 is 13 amino acids. Germline assignment: CDR1 GTSNPN and CDR2 SVGIG (reference sequence). With 3 bases removed from V and 11 bases from J, the gap between germline ends came to 19 bases. CDR3 in amino acids: CAWRAAGLSEAFF. CDR3 nucleotide sequence: TGTGCCTGGAGAGCCGCGGGCCTCTCGGAGGCTTTCTTT.

The V and J genes are TRBV7-2 and TRBJ1-4; perhaps TRBD1 as D (5 bases). The germline V gene has CDR1 SGHTA and CDR2 FQGNSA. V lost 6 bases and J lost 6, with 11 bases in between. This CDR3 region has 13 residues. The CDR3 sequence is CASRRDAYEKLFF. As DNA, the CDR3 is TGTGCCAGCAGGCGGGACGCCTATGAAAAACTGTTTTTT.

The chain joins TRBV11-1 to TRBJ1-5; D is undetermined. Trimming stripped 5 bases from V and 5 bases from J, with 10 bases between. CDR1 SGHAT and CDR2 FQDESV come from the germline V gene (reference sequence). The CDR3 runs 13 residues. The CDR3 reads CASSKDVYQPQHF. The CDR3 DNA follows: TGTGCCAGCAGCAAGGACGTATATCAGCCCCAGCATTTT.

The CDR3 DNA sequence: TGTGCCTGGAGTCTTTGGGACAACCCTGCAACTAATGAAAAACTGTTTTTT. Translation gives CAWSLWDNPATNEKLFF. This rearrangement joins TRBV30 to TRBJ1-4; tentatively, D is TRBD1 (6 bases). CDR3 length equals 17 residues. V was clipped by 2 bases and J by 0 bases, with 16 bases between them. Per the germline V gene, CDR1 is GTSNPN and CDR2 is SVGIG (reference sequence).

The chain employs TRBV27 and TRBJ2-5; D remains ambiguous. Trimming cost V 5 bases and J 0 bases, with 10 bases left between them. Germline V CDR1 and CDR2: MNHEY, SMNVEV (reference sequence). The CDR3 is made up of 14 amino acids. CDR3 sequence reads: CASSAWQDQETQYF. In nucleotides, the CDR3 is TGTGCCAGCAGTGCCTGGCAAGACCAAGAGACCCAGTACTTC.

This chain joins TRBV10-2 and TRBJ2-1, with TRBD2 identical over 7 bases. This CDR3 spans 14 amino acids. Germline CDR1 and CDR2: WSHSY and SAAADI. The junction had 7 bases not matched to a gene; V was cut back by 7 bases and J by 4 bases. CDR3 loop: CASTDGGGYNEQFF. In DNA, the CDR3 is TGCGCCAGCACCGACGGGGGAGGGTACAATGAGCAGTTCTTC.

On this clone itself: This specimen includes other DNA sequences encoding the same CDR3. The chain joins TRBV7-6 to TRBJ1-1; tentative D call: TRBD1 (6 bases). The CDR3 contains 13 residues. Trimming cost V 5 bases and J 5 bases, with 12 bases left between them. Germline V CDR1 and CDR2: SGHVS, FNYEAQ. CDR3 sequence: CASSLQGGTEAFF. The CDR3 DNA reads as TGTGCCAGCAGCCTACAGGGAGGAACTGAAGCTTTCTTT.

CDR3: CASSLTGGTYEQYF. The CDR3 bases are TGCGCCAGCAGCTTGACGGGTGGTACCTACGAGCAGTACTTC. This chain connects TRBV5-1 to TRBJ2-7; unclear D gene. This CDR3 region has 14 residues. Per the germline V gene, CDR1 is SGHRS and CDR2 is YFSETQ. With 1 base removed from V and 2 bases from J, the gap between germline ends came to 10 bases. Drawing the rest from reference TRBV5-1 and TRBJ2-7, the complete variable domain is KAGVTQTPRYLIKTRGQQVTLSCSPISGHRSVSWYQQTPGQGLQFLFEYFSETQRNKGNFPGRFSGRQFSNSRSEMNVSTLELGDSALYLCASSLTGGTYEQYFGPGTRLTVT.